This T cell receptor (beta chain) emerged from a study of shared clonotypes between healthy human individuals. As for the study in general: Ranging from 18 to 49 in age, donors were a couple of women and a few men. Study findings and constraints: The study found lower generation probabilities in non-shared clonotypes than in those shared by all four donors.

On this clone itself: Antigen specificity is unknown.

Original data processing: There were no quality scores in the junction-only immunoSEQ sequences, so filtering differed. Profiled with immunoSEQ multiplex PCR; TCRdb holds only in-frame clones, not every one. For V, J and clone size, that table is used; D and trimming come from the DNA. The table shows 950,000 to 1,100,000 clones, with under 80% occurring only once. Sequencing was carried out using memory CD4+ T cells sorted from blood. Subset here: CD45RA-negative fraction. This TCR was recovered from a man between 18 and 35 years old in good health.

The CDR3, as DNA: TGTGCCAGCAGTGGGTTTGGGGTCGAGCAGTACTTC. Protein sequence: CASSGFGVEQYF. The chain joins TRBV25-1 to TRBJ2-7; D is unresolved. This CDR3 comprises 12 residues. Trimming shortened V by 4 bases and J by 6 bases, and 10 bases separated the two germline ends. Germline assignment: CDR1 MGHDK and CDR2 SYGVNS.